These 15 T cell receptor beta chains originate from one sample sequenced in a study of blood T cell repertoires in COVID-19. Assay used: immunoSEQ multiplex PCR; TCRdb lists only in-frame clones, some missing. This table has approximately 61,000 clones, around four fifths appearing once. Sequencing was done on a sample of peripheral blood. All receptors derive from a man aged 70 or older with acute or convalescent COVID-19.

The chain couples TRBV4-1 to TRBJ1-4; no clear D gene. Germline values: CDR1 MGHRA, CDR2 YSYEKL. This CDR3 region has 14 residues. V was clipped by 1 base and J by 6 bases, with 9 bases between them. The DNA of the CDR3 is TGCGCCAGCAGCCAAGGGTTTCGGGATGAAAAACTGTTTTTT. This sequence encodes CASSQGFRDEKLFF.

The J gene is TRBJ1-1, the V gene TRBV6-5; a possible D gene is TRBD1 (5 bases). From germline, CDR1 is MNHEY and CDR2 SVGAGI. V was trimmed by 5 bases and J by 4 bases, leaving 11 bases between them. The CDR3 spans 13 residues. CDR3 residues: CASSLLGVTEAFF. Here the CDR3 DNA reads TGTGCCAGCAGTCTTTTAGGGGTCACTGAAGCTTTCTTT.

The chain links TRBV6-6 to TRBJ2-5; 8 bases line up with TRBD1. With 6 bases clipped from V and 3 bases from J, the junction kept 12 bases outside the gene matches. The germline CDR1 and CDR2 sequences are MNHNY and SVGAGI (reference sequence). The CDR3 has 16 residues. CDR3 region: CASSPPPGTGEETQYF. The CDR3 region has the DNA TGTGCCAGCAGCCCTCCCCCCGGGACAGGAGAAGAGACCCAGTACTTC.

The genes are TRBV7-2 and TRBJ2-1, with TRBD2 matching over 7 bases. The CDR3 loop spans 17 amino acids. The V segment lost 0 bases and the J segment 0 bases; nucleotides outside the gene matches: 5. The germline V gene encodes CDR1 SGHTA and CDR2 FQGNSA. CDR3 amino acids: CASSLAGGMGSYNEQFF. For the CDR3, the DNA is TGTGCCAGCAGCTTAGCGGGGGGGATGGGCTCCTACAATGAGCAGTTCTTC.

This clone was picked up a small number of times. J is TRBJ1-1 and V is TRBV7-9; 11 nucleotides agree with TRBD1. CDR1 SEHNR and CDR2 FQNEAQ come from the germline V gene (reference sequence). CDR3 size: 15 residues. V was pared by 0 bases and J by 3 bases, with 0 bases of the junction left unmatched. The CDR3 protein is CASSLAGQGDTEAFF. CDR3 coding DNA: TGTGCCAGCAGCTTAGCGGGACAGGGGGACACTGAAGCTTTCTTT.

This clone was recorded once. The chain employs TRBV7-3 and TRBJ2-1; 12 bases are a match to TRBD2. Unmatched junction bases numbered 12, after V lost 5 bases and J lost 10 bases. Germline CDR1 reads SGHTA; CDR2 reads FQGTGA. The CDR3 has 16 residues. CDR3 sequence (DNA): TGTGCCAGCAGCCCCCAGGCTAGCGGGGGGGCCCGGGAGCAGTTCTTC. It codes for CASSPQASGGAREQFF.

The chain couples TRBV18 to TRBJ1-1, with D uncertain. The germline V and J ends were trimmed by 3 bases and 11 bases, with 22 bases remaining between them. The germline V gene has CDR1 KGHSH and CDR2 LQKENI. This CDR3 is built from 15 residues. In DNA, the CDR3 is TGTGCCAGCTCACCTTTTGGGCTGGACCCCCGGAGGGCTTTCTTT. Amino acid sequence: CASSPFGLDPRRAFF. The whole variable domain, remainder taken from reference TRBV18 and TRBJ1-1, is NAGVMQNPRHLVRRRGQEARLRCSPMKGHSHVYWYRQLPEEGLKFMVYLQKENIIDESGMPKERFSAEFPKEGPSILRIQQVVRGDSAAYFCASSPFGLDPRRAFFGQGTRLTVV.

The chain couples TRBV7-3 to TRBJ1-1; TRBD1 matches 7 bases. This CDR3 is built from 15 residues. Germline V CDR1 and CDR2: SGHTA, FQGTGA. Germline trimming cut 1 base from V and 4 bases from J; bases unmatched to any gene: 6. CDR3 DNA: TGTGCCAGCAGCTTAAATGGTCAGGGGGGCACTGAAGCTTTCTTT. Its translation: CASSLNGQGGTEAFF. Based on the CDR3 plus reference TRBV7-3 and TRBJ1-1, the full variable domain is GAGVSQTPSNKVTEKGKYVELRCDPISGHTALYWYRQSLGQGPEFLIYFQGTGAADDSGLPNDRFFAVRPEGSVSTLKIQRTERGDSAVYLCASSLNGQGGTEAFFGQGTRLTVV.

The rearrangement joins TRBV5-1 to TRBJ1-1; TRBD1 might be the D (5 bases). CDR1 SGHRS and CDR2 YFSETQ come from the germline V gene. The CDR3 has 13 amino acids. The germline V and J ends were trimmed by 4 bases and 3 bases, with 10 bases remaining between them. The chain's CDR3 is CASSIGADTEAFF. CDR3 coding DNA: TGCGCCAGCAGCATTGGGGCGGACACTGAAGCTTTCTTT.

The J gene is TRBJ1-2, the V gene TRBV6-1, with 7 bases lining up with TRBD1. The CDR3 is made up of 14 amino acids. Trimming took 1 base from V and 2 from J; bases not matched to a gene: 1. CDR1 MNHNS and CDR2 SASEGT come from the germline V gene. This CDR3 reads CASSEGTGNYGYTF. CDR3 in DNA: TGTGCCAGCAGTGAAGGGACAGGAAACTATGGCTACACCTTC.

The chain uses TRBV7-9 and TRBJ2-1, with 7 nucleotides matching TRBD2. CDR1 SEHNR and CDR2 FQNEAQ come from the germline V gene (reference sequence). V shed 3 bases, J shed 7 bases, and the junction held 6 bases outside the gene matches. The CDR3 runs 14 residues. The CDR3 nucleotides read TGTGCCAGCAGCTTCGTCATGGGAGGGAATGAGCAGTTCTTC. This encodes CASSFVMGGNEQFF.

The CDR3 loop reads CASSFAQGAQGYTF. For the CDR3, the DNA is TGCGCCAGCAGCTTTGCACAGGGGGCTCAGGGCTACACCTTC. The chain recombines TRBV5-1 with TRBJ1-2, with 9 bases matching TRBD1. Trimming took 2 bases from V and 8 from J; bases not matched to a gene: 7. Germline loops: CDR1 SGHRS, CDR2 YFSETQ. The CDR3 runs to 14 residues.

The V call is TRBV5-1, the J call TRBJ1-6; D is unclear. Trimming removed 0 bases from V and 9 bases from J, with 7 bases in between. Germline CDR1 is SGHRS and CDR2 is YFSETQ. The CDR3 sequence is 13 residues long. CDR3 in DNA: TGCGCCAGCAGCTTGGTGGGAGGTTCACCCCTCCACTTT. This gives the protein CASSLVGGSPLHF.

This chain joins TRBV27 and TRBJ1-4; TRBD1 agrees at 7 bases. The germline V gene has CDR1 MNHEY and CDR2 SMNVEV (reference sequence). V shed 3 bases and J 4 bases; nucleotides not matched to a gene: 5. The CDR3 totals 15 residues. In nucleotides, the CDR3 is TGTGCCAGCAGTTTGACAGGGCGATATAATGAAAAACTGTTTTTT. This encodes CASSLTGRYNEKLFF.

The chain links TRBV6-6 to TRBJ2-4; 8 bases are shared with TRBD1. The CDR3 contains 13 residues. The trim removed 5 bases at V and 9 bases at J, leaving 6 bases unmatched. Germline values: CDR1 MNHNY, CDR2 SVGAGI (reference sequence). DNA of the CDR3: TGTGCCAGCAGTCCAGGGGGCTTCGGCATTCAGTACTTC. Its translation is CASSPGGFGIQYF.